The 21 T cell receptor beta chains presented below share a single source sample, sequenced in a study of blood T cell repertoires in COVID-19. Data came from immunoSEQ multiplex PCR; TCRdb stores just in-frame clones and leaves some out. The repertoire includes approximately 80,000 clones, roughly 82% of them detected once, and around 7.8% sits in the top ten. The source material was peripheral blood. The receptors derive from a man aged 45-65 years with active COVID-19.

This chain links TRBV7-9 with TRBJ1-2, with D unresolved. CDR3 length: 14 amino acids. Germline CDR1 SEHNR, CDR2 FQNEAQ (reference sequence). V lost 3 bases and J 8 bases, leaving 16 bases between the germline ends. DNA for the CDR3: TGTGCCAGCAGCTTCCCTGACATCCGGGGAGGCTACACCTTC. This gives the protein CASSFPDIRGGYTF.

In DNA form, the CDR3 reads TGCGCCAGCAGCTTTGGGACTAGCGGGAGAAGAACAGATACGCAGTATTTT. Translation gives CASSFGTSGRRTDTQYF. V usage is TRBV5-1 and J usage is TRBJ2-3; the match to TRBD2 covers 14 bases. Germline assignment: CDR1 SGHRS and CDR2 YFSETQ. V gave up 2 bases and J gave up 3 bases; unmatched junction bases: 5. The CDR3 contains 17 residues. Looking up the rest from reference TRBV5-1 and TRBJ2-3 gives the full variable domain: KAGVTQTPRYLIKTRGQQVTLSCSPISGHRSVSWYQQTPGQGLQFLFEYFSETQRNKGNFPGRFSGRQFSNSRSEMNVSTLELGDSALYLCASSFGTSGRRTDTQYFGPGTRLTVL.

The V and J genes are TRBV5-6 and TRBJ1-4, with 10 bases aligning to TRBD1. The CDR3 is 14 amino acids. V shed 4 bases, J shed 7 bases, and the junction held 4 bases outside the gene matches. The germline V gene encodes CDR1 SGHDT and CDR2 YYEEEE. The CDR3 loop is CASSRQGALEKLFF. DNA of the CDR3: TGTGCCAGCAGCCGACAGGGGGCGCTTGAAAAACTGTTTTTT.

This chain connects TRBV24-1 to TRBJ1-3; D call uncertain. With 4 bases removed from V and 4 bases from J, the gap between germline ends came to 16 bases. Germline V gives CDR1 KGHDR, CDR2 SFDVKD. The CDR3 is made up of 16 amino acids. The CDR3, as DNA: TGTGCCACCAGTGACACCAACGGCGGGAAAGGAAACACCATATATTTT. This translates into CATSDTNGGKGNTIYF.

This chain uses TRBV6-6 with TRBJ2-2; TRBD1 matches at 7 bases. The CDR3 sequence is 15 residues long. Germline V gene lookup returns CDR1 MNHNY and CDR2 SVGAGI (reference sequence). V lost 4 bases and J lost 2; bases outside the gene matches: 4. DNA for the CDR3: TGTGCCAGCAGTTGGGACAGACGCAACACCGGGGAGCTGTTTTTT. It encodes CASSWDRRNTGELFF.

The V call is TRBV7-9, the J call TRBJ1-1; TRBD1 aligns across 7 bases. Germline CDR1 reads SEHNR; CDR2 reads FQNEAQ (reference sequence). The CDR3 has 17 residues. Trimming took 5 bases from V and 0 from J; bases not matched to a gene: 12. The CDR3 DNA follows: TGTGCCAGCAGCCGAAGGGAACGGGACAGCATGAACACTGAAGCTTTCTTT. This encodes CASSRRERDSMNTEAFF.

The chain couples TRBV4-2 to TRBJ1-3; 9 bases are shared with TRBD1. Germline V CDR1 and CDR2: LGHNA, YNFKEQ. The CDR3 runs to 14 residues. V was clipped by 5 bases and J by 8 bases; unmatched bases: 7. The CDR3 is CASSWDREAYTIYF. The CDR3 DNA is TGTGCCAGCAGCTGGGACAGGGAGGCATACACCATATATTTT.

This rearrangement joins TRBV7-2 to TRBJ2-2, with TRBD2 as a possible D gene (6 bases). In germline, CDR1 is SGHTA, CDR2 FQGNSA. This CDR3 comprises 14 residues. V shed 4 bases and J shed 7 bases, with 13 bases lying between them. As DNA, the CDR3 is TGTGCCAGCAGCTCCTCCGGAGGGTTCGGGGAGCTGTTTTTT. Translating it yields CASSSSGGFGELFF.

The chain employs TRBV4-1 and TRBJ1-4; D remains unclear. V lost 4 bases and J 8 bases, leaving 11 bases between the germline ends. This CDR3 comprises 13 residues. CDR1 and CDR2 from the germline V gene are MGHRA and YSYEKL. The CDR3 loop reads CASSPLGREKLFF. The CDR3 DNA is TGCGCCAGCAGCCCGTTGGGCCGGGAAAAACTGTTTTTT.

CDR3 coding DNA: TGTGCCAGCAGCTCCCCTGACAGGGTCGGCTATGGCTACACCTTC. Translated, it gives CASSSPDRVGYGYTF. This chain links TRBV5-8 with TRBJ1-2, with 7 bases aligning to TRBD1. The V gene end was trimmed by 3 bases and the J gene end by 4 bases; junction bases not matched to a gene: 9. The CDR3 sequence is 15 residues long. The germline V gene has CDR1 SGHTS and CDR2 YDEGEE.

This clone was picked up one time. This rearrangement joins TRBV6-6 to TRBJ1-2, with 9 bases fitting TRBD1. J lost 1 base, V lost 0 bases, and 0 bases had no gene match. Germline V gene lookup returns CDR1 MNHNY and CDR2 SVGAGI (reference sequence). This CDR3 is 15 amino acids long. CDR3 nucleotide sequence: TGTGCCAGCAGTTACTCGACAGGGGGTAACTATGGCTACACCTTC. Residues: CASSYSTGGNYGYTF.

The genes are TRBV28 and TRBJ1-5; D gene ambiguous. Germline lookup yields CDR1 MDHEN and CDR2 SYDVKM. The CDR3 sequence is 12 residues long. With 5 bases removed from V and 7 bases from J, the gap between germline ends came to 9 bases. The CDR3 region is CASSPAGQPQHF. Written as DNA, the CDR3 is TGTGCCAGCAGTCCCGCGGGGCAGCCCCAGCATTTT.

J is TRBJ1-4 and V is TRBV4-1, with TRBD1 matching 8 bases. The CDR3 is made up of 16 amino acids. Germline-derived CDR1 and CDR2 are MGHRA and YSYEKL. V gave up 1 base and J gave up 5 bases; unmatched junction bases: 6. As DNA, the CDR3 is TGCGCCAGCAGCCAAGGAGGGACAGGTTACAATGAAAAACTGTTTTTT. Protein: CASSQGGTGYNEKLFF.

This chain joins TRBV5-8 and TRBJ2-3; no clear D. The CDR3 consists of 13 residues. V was clipped by 0 bases and J by 4 bases, with 6 bases between them. CDR1 and CDR2 from the germline V gene are SGHTS and YDEGEE. The CDR3 loop is CASSLDSPDTQYF. CDR3 bases: TGTGCCAGCAGCTTGGACAGTCCAGATACGCAGTATTTT.

V is TRBV28 and J is TRBJ2-3; 11 nucleotides agree with TRBD2. Germline trimming cut 4 bases from V and 5 bases from J; bases unmatched to any gene: 5. Germline V gene data show CDR1 as MDHEN and CDR2 as SYDVKM. This CDR3 comprises 15 residues. DNA of the CDR3: TGTGCCAGCAGTTACCCACTAGCGGGAGTAGATACGCAGTATTTT. Translating gives CASSYPLAGVDTQYF.

The chain couples TRBV12-5 to TRBJ2-1; TRBD1 might be the D (6 bases). V lost 7 bases and J lost 2, with 15 bases in between. CDR3 length equals 15 residues. Germline loops: CDR1 LGHNT, CDR2 FRNRAP. CDR3 sequence reads: CASAITGKTYNEQFF. In DNA form, the CDR3 reads TGTGCTAGTGCCATTACAGGGAAGACCTACAATGAGCAGTTCTTC. The full variable domain, in which reference TRBV12-5 and TRBJ2-1 provide the parts outside the CDR3, is DARVTQTPRHKVTEMGQEVTMRCQPILGHNTVFWYRQTMMQGLELLAYFRNRAPLDDSGMPKDRFSAEMPDATLATLKIQPSEPRDSAVYFCASAITGKTYNEQFFGPGTRLTVL.

The V and J genes are TRBV29-1 and TRBJ2-2; D possibly corresponds to TRBD2 (5 bases). The V gene lost 4 bases and the J gene lost 2 bases, with 11 bases spanning the gap. Germline CDR1 is SQVTM and CDR2 is ANQGSEA. This CDR3 spans 14 amino acids. The CDR3 coding sequence is TGCAGCGTTGGAAGTAGCGCCAACACCGGGGAGCTGTTTTTT. Its protein product is CSVGSSANTGELFF.

The chain uses TRBV7-9 and TRBJ1-2; D unclear. This CDR3 has 13 amino acids. The V gene's germline CDR1 is SEHNR and CDR2 FQNEAQ (reference sequence). Trimming cost V 2 bases and J 6 bases, with 10 bases left between them. CDR3 sequence: CASSLMVLDGYTF. The CDR3 DNA reads as TGTGCCAGCAGCTTAATGGTACTGGATGGCTACACCTTC. Based on the CDR3 plus reference TRBV7-9 and TRBJ1-2, the full variable domain is DTGVSQNPRHKITKRGQNVTFRCDPISEHNRLYWYRQTLGQGPEFLTYFQNEAQLEKSRLLSDRFSAERPKGSFSTLEIQRTEQGDSAMYLCASSLMVLDGYTFGSGTRLTVV.

A few counts support this clone. J is TRBJ2-5 and V is TRBV28; D may be TRBD2 (5 bases). V dropped 5 bases and J dropped 1 base, with 14 bases sitting between them. The CDR3 runs 15 residues. The germline V gene encodes CDR1 MDHEN and CDR2 SYDVKM. CDR3 region: CASSLPIASQETQYF. DNA of the CDR3: TGTGCCAGCAGTCTACCCATAGCGTCCCAAGAGACCCAGTACTTC.

This clone was detected a few times. The rearrangement links TRBV4-1 to TRBJ1-5; D gene ambiguous. V was clipped by 0 bases and J by 6 bases, with 6 bases between them. The CDR3 consists of 13 residues. CDR1 is MGHRA and CDR2 is YSYEKL in the germline V gene. This chain's CDR3 is CASSQDGPQPQHF. The CDR3 DNA sequence: TGCGCCAGCAGCCAAGACGGTCCTCAGCCCCAGCATTTT.

The chain uses TRBV9 and TRBJ1-1; 10 bases are a match to TRBD1. V gave up 1 base and J gave up 3 bases; unmatched junction bases: 9. The CDR3 has 17 amino acids. CDR1 SGDLS and CDR2 YYNGEE come from the germline V gene. The DNA of the CDR3 is TGTGCCAGCAGCGTATCGACAGGGGGCGTTTCCCACACTGAAGCTTTCTTT. Its protein product is CASSVSTGGVSHTEAFF.